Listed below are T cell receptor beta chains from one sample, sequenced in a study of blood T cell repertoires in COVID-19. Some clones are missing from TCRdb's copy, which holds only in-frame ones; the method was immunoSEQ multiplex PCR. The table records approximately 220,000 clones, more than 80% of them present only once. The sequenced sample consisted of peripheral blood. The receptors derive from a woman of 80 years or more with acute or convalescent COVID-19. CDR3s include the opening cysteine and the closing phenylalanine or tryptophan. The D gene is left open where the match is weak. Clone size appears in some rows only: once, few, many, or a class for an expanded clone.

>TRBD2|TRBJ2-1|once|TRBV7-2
TGTGCCAGCAGCTCTGGGACTAGCCCCAATGAGCAGTTCTTC
CASSSGTSPNEQFF
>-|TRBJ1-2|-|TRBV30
TGTGCCTGGACGGCGGGGGACTATGGCTACACCTTC
CAWTAGDYGYTF
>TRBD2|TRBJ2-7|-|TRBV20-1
TGCAGTGCTAGTTCTGAGCGGGGGACCTACGAGCAGTACTTC
CSASSERGTYEQYF
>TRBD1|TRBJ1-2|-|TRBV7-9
TGTGCCAGCAGCTCAACAGGGGGATATGGCTACACCTTC
CASSSTGGYGYTF
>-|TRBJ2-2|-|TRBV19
TGTGCCAGTAGTATAGGGGGAGGGGGTGCGAACACCGGGGAGCTGTTTTTT
CASSIGGGGANTGELFF
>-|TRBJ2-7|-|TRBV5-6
TGTGCCAGCAGCTTGGCCCGGGGGTCCTTAGAGCAGTACTTC
CASSLARGSLEQYF
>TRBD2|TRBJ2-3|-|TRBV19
TGTGCCAGTAGTACGACTAGCGGGAGCACAGATACGCAGTATTTT
CASSTTSGSTDTQYF
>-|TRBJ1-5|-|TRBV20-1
TGCAGTGCCAGATTCGATCAGCCCCAGCATTTT
CSARFDQPQHF
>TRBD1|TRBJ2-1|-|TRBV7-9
TGTGCCAGCAGCTCGGACAGGGCGTTACCTATATTCAATGAGCAGTTCTTC
CASSSDRALPIFNEQFF
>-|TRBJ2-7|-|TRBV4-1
TGCGCCAGCGGAATGGACAGCTTCTACGAGCAGTACTTC
CASGMDSFYEQYF
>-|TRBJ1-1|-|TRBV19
TGTGCCAGTAGTATCCCCTTACCGGGGGAGACTGAAGCTTTCTTT
CASSIPLPGETEAFF
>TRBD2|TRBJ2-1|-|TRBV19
TGTGCCAGTAGTAGGCTTGGGACTCAAGTAGCGGGTGAGCAGTTCTTC
CASSRLGTQVAGEQFF
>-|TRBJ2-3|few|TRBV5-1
TGCGCCAGCAGCTTGGGACAGACAGATACGCAGTATTTT
CASSLGQTDTQYF
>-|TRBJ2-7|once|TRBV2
TGTGCCGCATCCCCGGGTATTTCCTACGAGCAGTACTTC
CAASPGISYEQYF
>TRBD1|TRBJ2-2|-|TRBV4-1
TGCGCCAGCAGGGGACAGGGGGCGGTGAACACCGGGGAGCTGTTTTTT
CASRGQGAVNTGELFF
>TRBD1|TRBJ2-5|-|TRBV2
TGTGCCAGCCAGGGGGCGGGGGAGACCCAGTACTTC
CASQGAGETQYF
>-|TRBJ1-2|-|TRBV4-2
TGTGCCAGCAGCCAAGATTTTTCCAGGGGCTACTATGGCTACACCTTC
CASSQDFSRGYYGYTF
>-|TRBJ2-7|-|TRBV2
TGTGCCAGCAGTGACCCCGCGACTTTCCTCTCCTACGAGCAGTACTTC
CASSDPATFLSYEQYF
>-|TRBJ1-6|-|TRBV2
TGTGCCACCCACAGTGACTATAATTCACCCCTCCACTTT
CATHSDYNSPLHF
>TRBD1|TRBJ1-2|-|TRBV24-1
TGTGCCACCAGTGATGCAGGGGGCTGGGGCTACACCTTC
CATSDAGGWGYTF
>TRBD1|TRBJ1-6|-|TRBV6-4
TGTGCCAGCAGTGAACAGGGGGTGAATTCACCCCTCCACTTT
CASSEQGVNSPLHF
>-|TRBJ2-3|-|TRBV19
TGTGCCAGTAGCCCCCAAGGAGGCACAGATACGCAGTATTTT
CASSPQGGTDTQYF
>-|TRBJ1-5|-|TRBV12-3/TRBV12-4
TGTGCCAGCAGCAAACACAGGGTACAGCCCCAGCATTTT
CASSKHRVQPQHF
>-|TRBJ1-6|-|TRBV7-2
TGTGCCAGCAGCTTAGCGCAGGGGTTTTATTCACCCCTCCACTTT
CASSLAQGFYSPLHF
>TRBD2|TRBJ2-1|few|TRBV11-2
TGTGCCAGCAGCTCAGGGACTATAACGTCTCTGGGTGAGCAGTTCTTC
CASSSGTITSLGEQFF
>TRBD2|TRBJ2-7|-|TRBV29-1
TGCAGCGTTGAAGACGGGGGGGAATACGAGCAGTACTTC
CSVEDGGEYEQYF
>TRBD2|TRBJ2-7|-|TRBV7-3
TGTGCCAGCAGCTTAATGGTAGGGACTAGCGGGGACGAGCAGTACTTC
CASSLMVGTSGDEQYF